The 13 T cell receptor beta chains reported below all come from one sample, sequenced in a study of shared clonotypes between healthy human individuals. Libraries were prepared by immunoSEQ multiplex PCR; TCRdb keeps only in-frame clonotypes and omits some of them. The data show fewer than 1.8 million clones, with approximately 98.5% seen just once and roughly 0.35% held by the top ten. The sequencing input was naive CD4+ T cells sorted from blood. Noted subset: CD45RA+ positively selected. These receptors were taken from a young man in good health.

The V call is TRBV19, the J call TRBJ2-7; D may be TRBD1 (6 bases). This CDR3 is 15 amino acids long. The ends were cut back, 6 bases at V and 0 bases at J, with 15 bases in the middle. CDR1 is LNHDA, CDR2 SQIVND, per germline (reference sequence). DNA of the CDR3: TGTGCCAGTAGACCTAGGGCAGGGGCCTCCTACGAGCAGTACTTC. This sequence encodes CASRPRAGASYEQYF. Full variable domain (rest looked up from reference TRBV19 and TRBJ2-7): DGGITQSPKYLFRKEGQNVTLSCEQNLNHDAMYWYRQDPGQGLRLIYYSQIVNDFQKGDIAEGYSVSREKKESFPLTVTSAQKNPTAFYLCASRPRAGASYEQYFGPGTRLTVT.

The rearrangement links TRBV7-2 to TRBJ2-3; 9 bases line up with TRBD2. This CDR3 spans 18 amino acids. The V gene end was trimmed by 5 bases and the J gene end by 4 bases; junction bases not matched to a gene: 16. Per germline, CDR1 SGHTA and CDR2 FQGNSA. The chain's CDR3 is CASSHIDPGTSSPDTQYF. CDR3 sequence (DNA): TGTGCCAGCAGCCACATCGACCCGGGGACTAGCAGTCCAGATACGCAGTATTTT.

V and J are TRBV19 and TRBJ2-3, with 11 bases lining up with TRBD2. J lost 1 base, V lost 10 bases, and 4 bases had no gene match. Germline CDR1 reads LNHDA; CDR2 reads SQIVND (reference sequence). The CDR3 totals 14 residues. The CDR3 sequence: CATLGLAGTDTQYF. In nucleotides, the CDR3 is TGTGCCACCTTGGGACTAGCGGGCACAGATACGCAGTATTTT.

A single count supports this clone. The chain links TRBV5-4 to TRBJ2-7; 7 bases fit TRBD2. With V trimmed by 4 bases and J by 6 bases, 16 bases remained unmatched. Germline V gene lookup returns CDR1 SGHNT and CDR2 YYREEE (reference sequence). CDR3 length: 16 residues. The CDR3 sequence: CASSPKGGGGFAEQYF. The CDR3 coding sequence is TGTGCCAGCAGCCCTAAGGGCGGGGGAGGGTTTGCCGAGCAGTACTTC.

The chain couples TRBV30 to TRBJ1-1; tentatively, D is TRBD1 (5 bases). The V gene's germline CDR1 is GTSNPN and CDR2 SVGIG (reference sequence). Trimming shortened V by 0 bases and J by 11 bases, and 7 bases separated the two germline ends. The CDR3 sequence is 10 residues long. In nucleotides, the CDR3 is TGTGCCTGGAGTGTGGGGGTTGCTTTCTTT. As protein: CAWSVGVAFF. The whole variable domain, filled in from reference TRBV30 and TRBJ1-1, reads SQTIHQWPATLVQPVGSPLSLECTVEGTSNPNLYWYRQAAGRGLQLLFYSVGIGQISSEVPQNLSASRPQDRQFILSSKKLLLSDSGFYLCAWSVGVAFFGQGTRLTVV.

V usage is TRBV19 and J usage is TRBJ2-1, with TRBD1 identical over 8 bases. The trim removed 11 bases at V and 3 bases at J, leaving 3 bases unmatched. Germline loops: CDR1 LNHDA, CDR2 SQIVND (reference sequence). CDR3 length: 12 residues. CDR3 loop: CASGQGYNEQFF. CDR3 sequence (DNA): TGTGCCTCTGGACAGGGCTACAATGAGCAGTTCTTC.

The chain recombines TRBV9 with TRBJ2-3, with D perhaps matching TRBD2 (6 bases). Germline V lookup: CDR1 SGDLS, CDR2 YYNGEE. The CDR3 runs 13 residues. V was shortened by 0 bases and J by 5 bases, with 7 bases between the two germline ends. The CDR3 protein is CASSVEEGDTQYF. The DNA for the CDR3 is TGTGCCAGCAGCGTAGAGGAGGGAGATACGCAGTATTTT.

This chain connects TRBV13 to TRBJ2-2, with D perhaps matching TRBD1 (6 bases). From germline, CDR1 is PRHDT and CDR2 FYEKMQ (reference sequence). V lost 1 base and J lost 3, with 12 bases in between. This CDR3 is built from 16 residues. The CDR3 loop is CASSLVGARHTGELFF. The CDR3 DNA follows: TGTGCCAGCAGCTTAGTGGGGGCTAGGCACACCGGGGAGCTGTTTTTT.

The chain's CDR3 is CASSTSSSLQFF. CDR3 bases: TGTGCCAGCAGCACCTCTAGCTCTCTTCAGTTCTTC. The J gene is TRBJ2-1, the V gene TRBV11-3; a weak D match, TRBD2 (5 bases). V gave up 5 bases and J gave up 13 bases, with 15 bases separating them. The CDR3 sequence is 12 residues long. The germline V gene has CDR1 SGHNT and CDR2 YENEEA. The full variable domain, rest sourced from reference TRBV11-3 and TRBJ2-1, is EAGVVQSPRYKIIEKKQPVAFWCNPISGHNTLYWYLQNLGQGPELLIRYENEEAVDDSQLPKDRFSAERLKGVDSTLKIQPAELGDSAVYLCASSTSSSLQFFGPGTRLTVL.

Concerning this clone: Other DNA sequences in the same sample also yield this CDR3. The CDR3 coding sequence is TGCGCCAGCAGCTCGCTCACAGGGGTAGAGACCCAGTACTTC. Residues: CASSSLTGVETQYF. V is TRBV5-1 and J is TRBJ2-5; 7 nucleotides agree with TRBD1. This CDR3 has 14 residues. Germline lookup yields CDR1 SGHRS and CDR2 YFSETQ. V lost 3 bases and J lost 4; bases outside the gene matches: 6.

The rearrangement uses TRBV28 and TRBJ2-2; either TRBD1 or TRBD2 may fit D (5 bases each). Trimming pared 5 bases from V and 3 bases from J, leaving 13 bases between. CDR3 length: 15 amino acids. Germline values: CDR1 MDHEN, CDR2 SYDVKM. Written as DNA, the CDR3 is TGTGCCAGCAGTCCCAGGGTCGGGGACACCGGGGAGCTGTTTTTT. It codes for CASSPRVGDTGELFF. The full variable domain, rest sourced from reference TRBV28 and TRBJ2-2, is DVKVTQSSRYLVKRTGEKVFLECVQDMDHENMFWYRQDPGLGLRLIYFSYDVKMKEKGDIPEGYSVSREKKERFSLILESASTNQTSMYLCASSPRVGDTGELFFGEGSRLTVL.

DNA of the CDR3: TGTGCCAGCTCATCCCGACTAGCGGCCACAGATACGCAGTATTTT. Its protein is CASSSRLAATDTQYF. The rearrangement uses TRBV18 and TRBJ2-3, with TRBD2 identical over 9 bases. Looked up from germline, CDR1 is KGHSH and CDR2 is LQKENI. V shed 5 bases, J shed 2 bases, and the junction held 5 bases outside the gene matches. The CDR3 has 15 amino acids.

This clone was observed once. V usage is TRBV18 and J usage is TRBJ2-7; TRBD2 matches 8 bases. V shed 6 bases and J 5 bases; nucleotides not matched to a gene: 6. The CDR3 loop spans 13 amino acids. The germline V gene has CDR1 KGHSH and CDR2 LQKENI. The CDR3 region is CASSLRAGDEQYF. Here the CDR3 DNA reads TGTGCCAGCTCCCTGCGAGCGGGAGACGAGCAGTACTTC. Using reference TRBV18 and TRBJ2-7 for the parts outside the CDR3, the full variable domain is NAGVMQNPRHLVRRRGQEARLRCSPMKGHSHVYWYRQLPEEGLKFMVYLQKENIIDESGMPKERFSAEFPKEGPSILRIQQVVRGDSAAYFCASSLRAGDEQYFGPGTRLTVT.